Listed below are T cell receptor beta chains from one sample, sequenced in a study of blood T cell repertoires in COVID-19. Sequenced by immunoSEQ multiplex PCR; TCRdb stores in-frame clones only, minus some. The table lists 350,000 or so clones, roughly 87% of them singletons, with 3.9% in the top ten. Source material: peripheral blood. These receptors came from an older woman with COVID-19, enrolled during active disease. The CDR3 runs from the conserved cysteine through the conserved F or W. D genes are given only for firm matches. Not every row has a clone size; where given, it reads once, few, many or a size class.

j_call	v_call	clone_size	d_call	cdr3_nt	cdr3_aa
TRBJ1-2	TRBV9	NA	NA	TGTGCCAGCAGCGTAGGAGGGGGTTCGGGCTACACCTTC	CASSVGGGSGYTF
TRBJ1-1	TRBV27	NA	TRBD1	TGTGCCAGGACAGGGTCAACCCCTGAAGCTTTCTTT	CARTGSTPEAFF
TRBJ1-6	TRBV7-9	NA	NA	TGTGCCAGCAGCTCTAGGGAGAGTTCACCCCTCCACTTT	CASSSRESSPLHF
TRBJ2-7	TRBV7-2	NA	TRBD1	TGTGCCAGCAGCCACCGAACCGGGACAGGGATTTACGAGCAGTACTTC	CASSHRTGTGIYEQYF
TRBJ2-7	TRBV5-1	NA	NA	TGCGCCAGCAGCTTGAGTCGGAGCTCCTACGAGCAGTACTTC	CASSLSRSSYEQYF
TRBJ2-1	TRBV5-1	NA	NA	TGCGCCAGCAGTTCAGGGGGGTGGAATGAGCAGTTCTTC	CASSSGGWNEQFF
TRBJ1-4	TRBV7-6	NA	NA	TGTGCCAGCAGCTCCGGACGGGAGGGGAGAAAACTGTTTTTT	CASSSGREGRKLFF
TRBJ1-6	TRBV28	NA	TRBD1	TGTGCCAGCAAACTGGGCAGGGGGACAGCGATTAATTCACCCCTCCACTTT	CASKLGRGTAINSPLHF
TRBJ1-2	TRBV6-1	NA	NA	TGTGCCAGCAGTGAGCCCGCGAACTATTATGGCTACACCTTC	CASSEPANYYGYTF
TRBJ1-1	TRBV10-3	NA	NA	TGTGCCATCAGTGAGTCGGGGCGAGGGAACACTGAAGCTTTCTTT	CAISESGRGNTEAFF
TRBJ1-6	TRBV9	NA	NA	TGTGCCAGCAGCGGGCAGTATGGCTCCTATAATTCACCCCTCCACTTT	CASSGQYGSYNSPLHF
TRBJ2-3	TRBV6-2/TRBV6-3	NA	TRBD2	TGTGCCAGCAGTTACTCGGCCAGCGGGGGGGCAGATACGCAGTATTTT	CASSYSASGGADTQYF
TRBJ1-1	TRBV20-1	few	TRBD1	TGCAGTGCTGGCAGGGGGGCTTTCTTT	CSAGRGAFF
TRBJ2-5	TRBV11-3	NA	TRBD2	TGTGCCAGCAGCCCCGGGAGGGGATCCAGCCAAGAGACCCAGTACTTC	CASSPGRGSSQETQYF
TRBJ1-1	TRBV11-2	few	NA	TGTGCCAGCAGCTTCGTACAGGTGAACACTGAAGCTTTCTTT	CASSFVQVNTEAFF